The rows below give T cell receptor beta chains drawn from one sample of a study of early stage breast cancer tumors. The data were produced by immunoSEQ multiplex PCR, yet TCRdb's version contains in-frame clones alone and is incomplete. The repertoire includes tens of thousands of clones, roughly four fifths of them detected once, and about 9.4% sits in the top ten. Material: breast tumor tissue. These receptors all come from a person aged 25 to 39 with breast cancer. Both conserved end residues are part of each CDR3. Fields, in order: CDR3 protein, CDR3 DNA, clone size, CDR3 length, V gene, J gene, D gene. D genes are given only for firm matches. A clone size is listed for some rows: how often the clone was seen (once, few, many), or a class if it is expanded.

CDR3aa: CARTTSQGGNTEAFF; CDR3nt: TGTGCCAGAACTACCAGCCAGGGGGGAAACACTGAAGCTTTCTTT; abundance: .; len: 15; v_gene: TRBV6-5; j_gene: TRBJ1-1; d_gene: TRBD1
CDR3aa: CASSPQASSTDTQYF; CDR3nt: TGTGCCAGCTCACCACAAGCCAGTAGCACAGATACGCAGTATTTT; abundance: .; len: 15; v_gene: TRBV18; j_gene: TRBJ2-3; d_gene: .
CDR3aa: CSVSTTGLAGGQYF; CDR3nt: TGCAGCGTTTCAACTACGGGACTAGCGGGAGGGCAGTACTTC; abundance: .; len: 14; v_gene: TRBV29-1; j_gene: TRBJ2-7; d_gene: TRBD2
CDR3aa: CASSPQGDSPLHF; CDR3nt: TGTGCCAGCTCACCGCAGGGGGATTCACCCCTCCACTTT; abundance: few; len: 13; v_gene: TRBV18; j_gene: TRBJ1-6; d_gene: TRBD1
CDR3aa: CATSRGRDRGGYEQYF; CDR3nt: TGTGCCACCAGCAGAGGCCGGGACAGGGGTGGCTACGAGCAGTACTTC; abundance: .; len: 16; v_gene: TRBV15; j_gene: TRBJ2-7; d_gene: TRBD1
CDR3aa: CASSLAGGDRAYGYTF; CDR3nt: TGTGCCAGCAGCTTGGCCGGGGGGGATCGCGCCTATGGCTACACCTTC; abundance: .; len: 16; v_gene: TRBV5-4; j_gene: TRBJ1-2; d_gene: .
CDR3aa: CASSLGVGSYEQYF; CDR3nt: TGTGCCAGCAGCTTAGGGGTTGGCTCCTACGAGCAGTACTTC; abundance: .; len: 14; v_gene: TRBV7-3; j_gene: TRBJ2-7; d_gene: .
CDR3aa: CASSYEDSWGTEAFF; CDR3nt: TGTGCCAGCAGTTACGAGGACAGCTGGGGCACTGAAGCTTTCTTT; abundance: .; len: 15; v_gene: TRBV6-6; j_gene: TRBJ1-1; d_gene: .
CDR3aa: CASSLLVGTGGGSGANVLTF; CDR3nt: TGTGCCAGCAGTTTATTGGTAGGGACAGGGGGGGGATCTGGGGCCAACGTCCTGACTTTC; abundance: .; len: 20; v_gene: TRBV27; j_gene: TRBJ2-6; d_gene: TRBD1
CDR3aa: CASSYTGEQPQHF; CDR3nt: TGTGCCAGCAGCTACACAGGGGAACAGCCCCAGCATTTT; abundance: .; len: 13; v_gene: TRBV7-9; j_gene: TRBJ1-5; d_gene: TRBD1
CDR3aa: CASSIVYQETQYF; CDR3nt: TGTGCCAGTAGTATAGTCTACCAAGAGACCCAGTACTTC; abundance: few; len: 13; v_gene: TRBV19; j_gene: TRBJ2-5; d_gene: .
CDR3aa: CASSPQAHQPQHF; CDR3nt: TGTGCCAGCAGTCCACAGGCCCATCAGCCCCAGCATTTT; abundance: once; len: 13; v_gene: TRBV27; j_gene: TRBJ1-5; d_gene: .
CDR3aa: CASSLRAYQETQYF; CDR3nt: TGTGCCAGCAGCTTGAGGGCGTACCAAGAGACCCAGTACTTC; abundance: .; len: 14; v_gene: TRBV5-4; j_gene: TRBJ2-5; d_gene: .
CDR3aa: CASRFGTGENTGELFF; CDR3nt: TGTGCCAGCCGCTTCGGGACAGGGGAAAACACCGGGGAGCTGTTTTTT; abundance: .; len: 16; v_gene: TRBV11-3; j_gene: TRBJ2-2; d_gene: TRBD1
CDR3aa: CASSPGQGLRPLHF; CDR3nt: TGTGCCAGCAGTCCCGGACAGGGACTTAGACCCCTCCACTTT; abundance: few; len: 14; v_gene: TRBV6-5; j_gene: TRBJ1-6; d_gene: TRBD1
CDR3aa: CASSGVEGRLDTEAFF; CDR3nt: TGTGCCAGCAGTGGGGTAGAGGGCAGGTTAGACACTGAAGCTTTCTTT; abundance: few; len: 16; v_gene: TRBV7-9; j_gene: TRBJ1-1; d_gene: .
CDR3aa: CASSFRRGTYNEQFF; CDR3nt: TGTGCCAGCAGCTTCCGGAGAGGAACCTACAATGAGCAGTTCTTC; abundance: .; len: 15; v_gene: TRBV7-3; j_gene: TRBJ2-1; d_gene: .
CDR3aa: CATLLTGTTDTQYF; CDR3nt: TGTGCCACTCTTCTCACAGGGACCACAGATACGCAGTATTTT; abundance: few; len: 14; v_gene: TRBV19; j_gene: TRBJ2-3; d_gene: .
CDR3aa: CASSQEARDDFYGYTF; CDR3nt: TGTGCCAGCAGCCAAGAAGCCCGGGACGACTTTTATGGCTACACCTTC; abundance: .; len: 16; v_gene: TRBV4-2; j_gene: TRBJ1-2; d_gene: .
CDR3aa: CASSLWGLTSLSSYEQYF; CDR3nt: TGTGCCAGCAGCTTATGGGGGCTCACTAGTCTGAGCTCCTACGAGCAGTACTTC; abundance: few; len: 18; v_gene: TRBV7-9; j_gene: TRBJ2-7; d_gene: .
CDR3aa: CASSQGGWDQAPNEQYF; CDR3nt: TGCGCCAGCAGCCAGGGGGGGTGGGATCAGGCCCCGAACGAGCAGTACTTC; abundance: .; len: 17; v_gene: TRBV4-3; j_gene: TRBJ2-7; d_gene: TRBD2
CDR3aa: CASRQGTEAFF; CDR3nt: TGTGCCAGCAGACAGGGGACTGAAGCTTTCTTT; abundance: few; len: 11; v_gene: TRBV21-1; j_gene: TRBJ1-1; d_gene: .